Listed below are T cell receptor beta chains from one sample, sequenced in a study of cytomegalovirus exposure and HLA in healthy donors. Sequencing used immunoSEQ multiplex PCR; TCRdb keeps in-frame clones, though not all of them. This repertoire shows around 80,000 clones, more than 50% found once; its top ten account for 4.4%. The specimen was PBMCs. The receptors originated from a male donor in good health and CMV-seropositive. CDR3s leave out the opening cysteine and the closing phenylalanine or tryptophan.

V: TRBV5-4; CDR3: ASSPGGRDTEAF
V: TRBV7-3; CDR3: ASSLNRENTEAF
V: TRBV29-1; CDR3: SGPSGTSGNEQF
V: TRBV5-6; CDR3: ASRQFGTAANTGELF
V: TRBV6-1; CDR3: ASSASSGNTIY
V: TRBV10-3; CDR3: AISLPLGGRPDTQY
V: TRBV5-5; CDR3: ASSLDRGGTQY
V: TRBV7-2; CDR3: ASSITRDSGEQF
V: TRBV5-4; CDR3: ASSLVEGLRSGNTIY
V: TRBV18; CDR3: ASSLQGYGYT
V: TRBV5-1; CDR3: ASSSSGRGTGELF
V: TRBV9; CDR3: ASSTSPDFYEQY
V: TRBV2; CDR3: ASTGGQGRNSPLH
V: TRBV30; CDR3: ASIKGGGTDTQY
V: TRBV6-1; CDR3: ASSGQGAGDTQY
V: TRBV4-3; CDR3: ASSPGTSGWDEQF
V: TRBV7-2; CDR3: ASSLSGGEQY
V: TRBV19; CDR3: ASSIVAGPGTEAF
V: TRBV6-6; CDR3: ASTHVAAQY
V: TRBV28; CDR3: VIKGKGNQPQH
V: TRBV18; CDR3: ASSPSGGEQPQH
V: TRBV2; CDR3: ASRVGTGNSPLH
V: TRBV5-4; CDR3: AVTMVRNTEAF
V: TRBV5-6; CDR3: ASSLVRTALPSGNTIY
V: TRBV18; CDR3: ASSPDGRGETQY
V: TRBV25-1; CDR3: ASSEGAQPQH
V: TRBV29-1; CDR3: SVAPRDTQY
V: TRBV5-1; CDR3: ASSQEQETQY
V: TRBV5-1; CDR3: ASSLAQGARDSPLH
V: TRBV9; CDR3: ASSFGTSGNYEQY
V: TRBV14; CDR3: ASSLRTGRGTEAF
V: TRBV2; CDR3: ASKTGNQPQH
V: TRBV2; CDR3: ASGQGHTEAF
V: TRBV7-8; CDR3: ASRGMNQPQH
V: TRBV5-1; CDR3: ASSLGTRGWQETQY
V: TRBV28; CDR3: ASSQVLDTQY
V: TRBV7-9; CDR3: ASSSTTSGSYNEQF
V: TRBV7-8; CDR3: ASSVGQTYEQY
V: TRBV19; CDR3: ASSPGRGTEAF
V: TRBV7-8; CDR3: ASSLATGLGYEQY
V: TRBV7-9; CDR3: ASSFSNRFYEQY
V: TRBV5-5; CDR3: ASSPAGLAITDTQY
V: TRBV28; CDR3: ASSPFHGEYYGYT
V: TRBV27; CDR3: ASSLQGLANEQF
V: TRBV4-1; CDR3: ASSQAGWTGYNEQF
V: TRBV7-2; CDR3: ASSLAAVSSGNTIY
V: TRBV30; CDR3: AWSPPKSGANVLT
V: TRBV27; CDR3: ASSFRAQETQY
V: TRBV28; CDR3: ASTGGGGTGELF
V: TRBV6-5; CDR3: ASSSLATGELF
V: TRBV4-1; CDR3: ASSQGQGTLGTEAF